The 10 T cell receptor beta chains below come from one sample, sequenced in a study of identical twins. TCRdb reprocessed the 5' RACE reads via MiXCR and lists one record per CDR3 protein. The table lists 1.5 million or so distinct CDR3 sequences, around 33% of them singletons. Material for sequencing was cord blood. Receptors originate from a newborn girl in good health.

The CDR3 sequence is CASSGPRTLREETQYF. The CDR3 coding sequence is TGTGCCAGCAGTGGTCCTAGAACGCTCAGGGAAGAGACCCAGTACTTC. J is TRBJ2-5 and V is TRBV25-1, with TRBD1 as a possible D gene (5 bases). The CDR3 is 16 amino acids. Germline CDR1 is MGHDK and CDR2 is SYGVNS. Trimming took off 4 bases at V and 3 bases at J, with 18 bases between the two ends.

The chain's CDR3 is CASSLSPGTVNYGYTF. The CDR3 bases are TGTGCCAGCAGTTTATCCCCCGGGACGGTGAACTATGGCTACACCTTC. The rearrangement uses TRBV28 and TRBJ1-2; TRBD1 might be the D (5 bases). CDR3 size: 16 residues. Germline CDR1 MDHEN, CDR2 SYDVKM. Trimming took off 1 base at V and 2 bases at J, with 14 bases between the two ends.

The chain carries TRBV5-1 and TRBJ2-2; 8 bases agree with TRBD2. CDR1 is SGHRS, CDR2 YFSETQ, per germline. CDR3 length: 15 amino acids. With 0 bases clipped from V and 5 bases from J, the junction kept 3 bases outside the gene matches. The CDR3 DNA reads TGCGCCAGCAGCTTGGGGACTAGCTGGACCGGGGAGCTGTTTTTT. Its translation: CASSLGTSWTGELFF.

This chain uses TRBV7-2 with TRBJ1-6; D may be TRBD1 (6 bases). This CDR3 region has 14 residues. Germline loops: CDR1 SGHTA, CDR2 FQGNSA. Trimming pared 0 bases from V and 9 bases from J, leaving 9 bases between. The CDR3 DNA follows: TGTGCCAGCAGCTTAGCACCGGACAGTTCACCCCTCCACTTT. The encoded protein is CASSLAPDSSPLHF.

V and J are TRBV20-1 and TRBJ2-1; tentative D call: TRBD2 (6 bases). This CDR3 contains 16 residues. The V gene lost 3 bases and the J gene lost 2 bases, with 17 bases spanning the gap. Germline V lookup: CDR1 DFQATT, CDR2 SNEGSKA (reference sequence). This CDR3 is CSARAGTSFTYNEQFF. CDR3 DNA sequence: TGCAGTGCTAGGGCCGGGACTTCCTTTACCTACAATGAGCAGTTCTTC.

The DNA of the CDR3 is TGTGCCAGCACCCTCTCCCGGGGAAACAATGAGCAGTTCTTC. Its protein is CASTLSRGNNEQFF. This rearrangement joins TRBV11-2 to TRBJ2-1; perhaps TRBD2 as D (5 bases). The V and J ends lost 7 bases and 5 bases respectively, with 15 bases between them. The CDR3 has 14 amino acids. Germline values: CDR1 SGHAT, CDR2 FQNNGV.

The sample holds many counts of this clonotype. The chain has TRBV27 and TRBJ2-5; D possibly corresponds to TRBD2 (7 bases). The CDR3 is made up of 14 amino acids. Per the germline V gene, CDR1 is MNHEY and CDR2 is SMNVEV (reference sequence). Trimming stripped 3 bases from V and 5 bases from J, with 13 bases between. DNA for the CDR3: TGTGCCAGCAGTTTGAGGGGGGGCCTTGAGACCCAGTACTTC. Its protein product is CASSLRGGLETQYF.

The chain employs TRBV11-2 and TRBJ2-2; no clear D gene. V lost 5 bases and J lost 1, with 14 bases in between. The CDR3 loop spans 16 amino acids. Germline values: CDR1 SGHAT, CDR2 FQNNGV. CDR3 coding DNA: TGTGCCAGCAGCCAACGCCTCCAAAGGAACACCGGGGAGCTGTTTTTT. This gives the protein CASSQRLQRNTGELFF.

In its sample, this clonotype was seen many times. The rearrangement uses TRBV13 and TRBJ2-5, with D hard to call. The V and J ends lost 1 base and 4 bases respectively, with 10 bases between them. Per the germline V gene, CDR1 is PRHDT and CDR2 is FYEKMQ (reference sequence). The CDR3 totals 14 residues. CDR3 sequence (DNA): TGTGCCAGCAGCTTAGAAACGGACGGAGAGACCCAGTACTTC. This sequence encodes CASSLETDGETQYF. Drawing the rest from reference TRBV13 and TRBJ2-5, the complete variable domain is AAGVIQSPRHLIKEKRETATLKCYPIPRHDTVYWYQQGPGQDPQFLISFYEKMQSDKGSIPDRFSAQQFSDYHSELNMSSLELGDSALYFCASSLETDGETQYFGPGTRLLVL.

The rearrangement uses TRBV27 and TRBJ2-7; TRBD1 matches 7 bases. The CDR3 consists of 14 residues. CDR1 is MNHEY, CDR2 SMNVEV, per germline (reference sequence). The trim removed 8 bases at V and 7 bases at J, leaving 14 bases unmatched. The CDR3 DNA reads as TGTGCCAGCGTGGGGGACAGCCCTACAAATGAGCAGTACTTC. The encoded protein is CASVGDSPTNEQYF.